A single sample gave rise to the 8 T cell receptor beta chains below, sequenced in a study of cytotoxic CD8 clonotypes in ibrutinib-treated CLL. TCRdb keeps only in-frame clones here, not all; method: immunoSEQ multiplex PCR. The sample lists around 250,000 clones, around three quarters occurring once. The sequenced sample was PBMCs, obtained after 24 months of ibrutinib treatment. The receptors shown here come from a human donor with chronic lymphocytic leukemia.

CDR3: CASSELLGREVTQYF. For the CDR3, the DNA is TGTGCCAGCAGTGAATTATTGGGGCGGGAGGTCACGCAGTATTTT. The chain links TRBV25-1 to TRBJ2-3, with 8 bases identical to TRBD2. The CDR3 length is 15 residues. With V trimmed by 1 base and J by 9 bases, 9 bases remained unmatched. Germline V gene data show CDR1 as MGHDK and CDR2 as SYGVNS.

The chain combines TRBV2 with TRBJ2-1, with unresolved D. Trimming shortened V by 6 bases and J by 2 bases, and 8 bases separated the two germline ends. Germline lookup yields CDR1 SNHLY and CDR2 FYNNEI. The CDR3 has 13 amino acids. The CDR3 here is CASRATAYNEQFF. The DNA for the CDR3 is TGTGCCAGCAGGGCTACCGCCTACAATGAGCAGTTCTTC.

The table lists this clone with a few counts. This chain uses TRBV2 with TRBJ1-1; no reliable D call. Trimming stripped 8 bases from V and 2 bases from J, with 18 bases between. The germline V gene has CDR1 SNHLY and CDR2 FYNNEI. The length of the CDR3 is 15 residues. The CDR3 DNA follows: TGTGCCAGCGCCCTCAGTATGGCCGCCAACACTGAAGCTTTCTTT. It codes for CASALSMAANTEAFF.

The gene calls are TRBV7-3 and TRBJ1-1; TRBD1 agrees at 8 bases. This CDR3 comprises 13 residues. V shed 4 bases, J shed 4 bases, and the junction held 2 bases outside the gene matches. Germline values: CDR1 SGHTA, CDR2 FQGTGA. The CDR3 bases are TGTGCCAGCAGCTCCGGACAGGGCACTGAAGCTTTCTTT. As protein: CASSSGQGTEAFF.

J is TRBJ2-5 and V is TRBV30, with TRBD2 matching 7 bases. The CDR3 runs to 18 residues. With 3 bases clipped from V and 2 bases from J, the junction kept 18 bases outside the gene matches. Germline assignment: CDR1 GTSNPN and CDR2 SVGIG (reference sequence). CDR3 protein: CAWRSGVGGGSFQETQYF. Here the CDR3 DNA reads TGTGCCTGGAGGAGCGGTGTGGGTGGCGGGAGTTTTCAAGAGACCCAGTACTTC.

J is TRBJ2-7 and V is TRBV27; D could derive from TRBD1 or TRBD2 (5 bases each). CDR3 length equals 15 residues. The V gene's germline CDR1 is MNHEY and CDR2 SMNVEV (reference sequence). The V end was cut by 4 bases, the J end by 7 bases, with 20 bases between. The CDR3 region has the DNA TGTGCCAGCAGTTCATGGGACCCGGAGCGAAGTGAGCAGTACTTC. It yields the protein CASSSWDPERSEQYF.

The rearrangement uses TRBV6-6 and TRBJ2-7; 9 nucleotides match TRBD1. With 2 bases clipped from V and 0 bases from J, the junction kept 5 bases outside the gene matches. This CDR3 spans 16 amino acids. Germline CDR1 reads MNHNY; CDR2 reads SVGAGI (reference sequence). CDR3 protein: CASSYPLDRGSYEQYF. The CDR3 nucleotides read TGTGCCAGCAGTTACCCGTTGGACAGGGGCTCCTACGAGCAGTACTTC.

This chain uses TRBV4-3 with TRBJ2-5; TRBD1 agrees at 9 bases. The DNA end is a closer match to TRBJ2-7, so the J assignment may be wrong. CDR1 is LGHNA and CDR2 is YSLEER in the germline V gene. The CDR3 is 15 amino acids. The CDR3 DNA is TGCGCCAGCAGCCAAGATGACAGGGGGGGATACGAGCAGTACTTC. Translating gives CASSQDDRGGYEQYF.